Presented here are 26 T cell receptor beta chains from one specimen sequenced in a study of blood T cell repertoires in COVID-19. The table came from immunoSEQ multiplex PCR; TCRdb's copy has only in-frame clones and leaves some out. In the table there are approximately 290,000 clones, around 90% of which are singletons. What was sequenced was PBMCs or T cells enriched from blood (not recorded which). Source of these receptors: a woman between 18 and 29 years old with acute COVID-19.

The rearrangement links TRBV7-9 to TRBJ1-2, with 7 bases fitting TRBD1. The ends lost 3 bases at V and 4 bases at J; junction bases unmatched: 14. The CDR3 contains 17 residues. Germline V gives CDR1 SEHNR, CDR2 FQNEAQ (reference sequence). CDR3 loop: CASSLGVLQGPLYGYTF. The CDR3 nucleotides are TGTGCCAGCAGCTTGGGGGTTCTACAGGGGCCCCTCTATGGCTACACCTTC.

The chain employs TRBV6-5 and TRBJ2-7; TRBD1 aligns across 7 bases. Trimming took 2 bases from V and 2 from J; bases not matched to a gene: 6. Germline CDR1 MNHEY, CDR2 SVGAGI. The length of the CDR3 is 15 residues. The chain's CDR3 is CASSYTDRAPYEQYF. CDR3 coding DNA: TGTGCCAGCAGTTACACAGACAGGGCTCCCTACGAGCAGTACTTC.

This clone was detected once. The CDR3 loop is CASSIRDSGNTIYF. CDR3 coding DNA: TGTGCCAGTAGTATTCGAGACTCTGGAAACACCATATATTTT. The rearrangement joins TRBV19 to TRBJ1-3; D remains unclear. CDR3 length equals 14 residues. Germline-derived CDR1 and CDR2 are LNHDA and SQIVND (reference sequence). The V and J ends lost 3 bases and 0 bases respectively, with 6 bases between them.

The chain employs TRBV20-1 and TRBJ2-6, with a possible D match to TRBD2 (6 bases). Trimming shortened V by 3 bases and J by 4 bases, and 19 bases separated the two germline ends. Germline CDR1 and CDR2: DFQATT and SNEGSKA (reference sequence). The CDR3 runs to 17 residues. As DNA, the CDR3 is TGCAGTGCTAGTTTTTGGGACTCGGTTTCCGGGGCCAACGTCCTGACTTTC. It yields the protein CSASFWDSVSGANVLTF.

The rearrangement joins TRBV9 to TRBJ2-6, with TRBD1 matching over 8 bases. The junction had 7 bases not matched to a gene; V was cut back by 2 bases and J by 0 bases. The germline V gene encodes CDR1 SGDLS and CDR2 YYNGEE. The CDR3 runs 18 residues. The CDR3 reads CASSVQDRVSSGANVLTF. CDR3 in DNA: TGTGCCAGCAGCGTTCAGGACAGGGTCTCCTCTGGGGCCAACGTCCTGACTTTC. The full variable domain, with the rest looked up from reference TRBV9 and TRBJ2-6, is DSGVTQTPKHLITATGQRVTLRCSPRSGDLSVYWYQQSLDQGLQFLIQYYNGEERAKGNILERFSAQQFPDLHSELNLSSLELGDSALYFCASSVQDRVSSGANVLTFGAGSRLTVL.

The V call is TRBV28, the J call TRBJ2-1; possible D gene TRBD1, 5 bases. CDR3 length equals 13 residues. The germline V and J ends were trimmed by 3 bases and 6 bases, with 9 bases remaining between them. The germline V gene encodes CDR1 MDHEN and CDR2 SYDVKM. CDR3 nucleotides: TGTGCCAGCAGTTTCGGACACCTCAATGAGCAGTTCTTC. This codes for CASSFGHLNEQFF.

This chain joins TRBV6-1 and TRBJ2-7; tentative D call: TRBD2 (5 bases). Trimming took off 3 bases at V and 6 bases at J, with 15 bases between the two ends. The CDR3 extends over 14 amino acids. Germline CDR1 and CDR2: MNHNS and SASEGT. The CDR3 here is CASSDLWVAGEQYF. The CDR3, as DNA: TGTGCCAGCAGTGACCTTTGGGTTGCGGGCGAGCAGTACTTC.

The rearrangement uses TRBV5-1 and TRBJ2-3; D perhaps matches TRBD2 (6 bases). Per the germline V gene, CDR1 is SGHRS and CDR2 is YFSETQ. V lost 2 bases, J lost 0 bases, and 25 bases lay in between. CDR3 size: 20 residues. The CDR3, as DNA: TGCGCCAGCAGCTTTTTTGGTGGGCAGGGAGGCCGGAAGAGCACAGATACGCAGTATTTT. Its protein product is CASSFFGGQGGRKSTDTQYF.

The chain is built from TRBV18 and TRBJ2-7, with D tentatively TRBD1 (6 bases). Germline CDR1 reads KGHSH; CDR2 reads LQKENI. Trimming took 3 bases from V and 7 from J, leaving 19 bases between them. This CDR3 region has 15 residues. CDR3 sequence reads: CASSPLGQPIGEQYF. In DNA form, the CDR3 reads TGTGCCAGCTCACCCCTTGGACAGCCGATAGGGGAGCAGTACTTC.

In DNA form, the CDR3 reads TGTGCTAGTGGTTTGGAGGGTAGCGGGAAGGGGGCGGGGCCCTACAATGAGCAGTTCTTC. Its translation is CASGLEGSGKGAGPYNEQFF. The chain carries TRBV12-5 and TRBJ2-1; perhaps TRBD2 as D (8 bases). This CDR3 has 20 amino acids. Trimming stripped 1 base from V and 2 bases from J, with 24 bases between. CDR1 and CDR2 from the germline V gene are LGHNT and FRNRAP.

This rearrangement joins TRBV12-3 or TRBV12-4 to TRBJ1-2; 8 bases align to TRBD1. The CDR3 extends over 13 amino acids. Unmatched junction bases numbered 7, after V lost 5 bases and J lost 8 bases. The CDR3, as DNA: TGTGCCAGCAGTCCCGACAGGGGCTGGGGCTACACCTTC. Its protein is CASSPDRGWGYTF.

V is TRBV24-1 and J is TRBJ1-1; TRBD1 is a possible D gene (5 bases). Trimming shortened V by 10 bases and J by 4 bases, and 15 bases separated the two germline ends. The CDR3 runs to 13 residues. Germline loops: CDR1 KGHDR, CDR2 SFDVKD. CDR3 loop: CATKESGGTEAFF. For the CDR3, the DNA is TGTGCCACGAAGGAATCGGGGGGCACTGAAGCTTTCTTT.

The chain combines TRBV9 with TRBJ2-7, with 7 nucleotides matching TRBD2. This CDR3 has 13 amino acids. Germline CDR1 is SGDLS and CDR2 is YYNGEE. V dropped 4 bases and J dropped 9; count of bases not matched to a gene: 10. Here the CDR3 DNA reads TGTGCCAGCAGCTTCGGACGGGGGGACGTGCAGTACTTC. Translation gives CASSFGRGDVQYF.

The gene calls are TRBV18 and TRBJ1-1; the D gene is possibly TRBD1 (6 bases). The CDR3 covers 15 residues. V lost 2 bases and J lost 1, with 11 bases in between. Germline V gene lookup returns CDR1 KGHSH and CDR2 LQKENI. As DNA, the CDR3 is TGTGCCAGCTCACCAGCGGGGGGCCCGAACACTGAAGCTTTCTTT. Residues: CASSPAGGPNTEAFF.

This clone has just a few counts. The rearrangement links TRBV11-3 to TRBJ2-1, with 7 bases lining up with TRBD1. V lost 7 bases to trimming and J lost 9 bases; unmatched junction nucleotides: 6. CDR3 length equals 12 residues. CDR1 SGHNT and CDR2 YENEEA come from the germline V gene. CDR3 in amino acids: CASMTGFGEQFF. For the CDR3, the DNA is TGTGCCAGCATGACAGGGTTCGGTGAGCAGTTCTTC.

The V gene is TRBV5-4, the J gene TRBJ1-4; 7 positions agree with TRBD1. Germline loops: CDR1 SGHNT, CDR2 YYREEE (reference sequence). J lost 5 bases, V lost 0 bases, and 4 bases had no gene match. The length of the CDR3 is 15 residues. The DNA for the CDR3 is TGTGCCAGCAGCTTGGCCGGGACAGCGAATGAAAAACTGTTTTTT. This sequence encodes CASSLAGTANEKLFF.

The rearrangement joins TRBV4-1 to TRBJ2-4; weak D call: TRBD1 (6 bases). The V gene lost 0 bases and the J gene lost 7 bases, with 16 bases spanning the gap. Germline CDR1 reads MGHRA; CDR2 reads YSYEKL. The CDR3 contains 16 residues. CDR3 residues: CASSQEDTGILNIQYF. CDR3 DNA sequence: TGCGCCAGCAGCCAAGAAGATACAGGGATTTTGAACATTCAGTACTTC.

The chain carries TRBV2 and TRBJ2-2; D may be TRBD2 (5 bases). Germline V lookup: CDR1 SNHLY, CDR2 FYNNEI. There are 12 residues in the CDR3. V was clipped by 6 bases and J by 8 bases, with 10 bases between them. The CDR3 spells CASRPTRGELFF. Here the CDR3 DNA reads TGTGCCAGCAGACCCACTAGGGGGGAGCTGTTTTTT.

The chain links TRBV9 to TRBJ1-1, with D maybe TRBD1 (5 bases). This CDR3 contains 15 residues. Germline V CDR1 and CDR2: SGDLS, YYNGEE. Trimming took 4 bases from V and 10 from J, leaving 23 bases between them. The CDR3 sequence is CASSPGFGGRDGAFF. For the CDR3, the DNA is TGTGCCAGCAGCCCCGGTTTCGGGGGGAGGGATGGAGCTTTCTTT.

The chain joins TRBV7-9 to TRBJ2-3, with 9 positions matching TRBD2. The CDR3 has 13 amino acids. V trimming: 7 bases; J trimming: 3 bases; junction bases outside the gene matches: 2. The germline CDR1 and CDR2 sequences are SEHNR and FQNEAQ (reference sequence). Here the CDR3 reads CASTSGMTDTQYF. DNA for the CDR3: TGTGCCAGCACTAGCGGGATGACAGATACGCAGTATTTT.

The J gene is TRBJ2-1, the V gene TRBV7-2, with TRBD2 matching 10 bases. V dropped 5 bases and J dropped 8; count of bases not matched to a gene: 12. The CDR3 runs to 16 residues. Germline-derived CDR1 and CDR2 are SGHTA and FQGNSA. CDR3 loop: CASSDALAGDVYEQFF. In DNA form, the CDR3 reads TGTGCCAGCAGCGATGCCCTAGCGGGAGACGTGTATGAGCAGTTCTTC. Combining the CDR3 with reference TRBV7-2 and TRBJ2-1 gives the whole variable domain GAGVSQSPSNKVTEKGKDVELRCDPISGHTALYWYRQSLGQGLEFLIYFQGNSAPDKSGLPSDRFSAERTGGSVSTLTIQRTQQEDSAVYLCASSDALAGDVYEQFFGPGTRLTVL.

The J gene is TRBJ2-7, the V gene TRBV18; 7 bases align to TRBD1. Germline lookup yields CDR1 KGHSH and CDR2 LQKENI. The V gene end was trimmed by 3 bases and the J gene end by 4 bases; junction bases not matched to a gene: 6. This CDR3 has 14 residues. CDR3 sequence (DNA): TGTGCCAGCTCACCGGGGACAGAAGCTTACGAGCAGTACTTC. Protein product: CASSPGTEAYEQYF.

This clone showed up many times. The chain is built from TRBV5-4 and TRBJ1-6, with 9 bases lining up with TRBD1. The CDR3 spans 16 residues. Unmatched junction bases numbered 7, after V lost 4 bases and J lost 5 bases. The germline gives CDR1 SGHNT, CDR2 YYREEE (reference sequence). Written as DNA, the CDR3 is TGTGCCAGCAGCACGACGGGACAGGGAAATAATTCACCCCTCCACTTT. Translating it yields CASSTTGQGNNSPLHF.

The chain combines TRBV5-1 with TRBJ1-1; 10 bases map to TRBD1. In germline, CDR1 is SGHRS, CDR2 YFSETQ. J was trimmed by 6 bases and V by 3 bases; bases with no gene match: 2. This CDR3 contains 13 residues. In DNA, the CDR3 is TGCGCCAGCAGCTCGGGGACAGGGGCTGAAGCTTTCTTT. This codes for CASSSGTGAEAFF.

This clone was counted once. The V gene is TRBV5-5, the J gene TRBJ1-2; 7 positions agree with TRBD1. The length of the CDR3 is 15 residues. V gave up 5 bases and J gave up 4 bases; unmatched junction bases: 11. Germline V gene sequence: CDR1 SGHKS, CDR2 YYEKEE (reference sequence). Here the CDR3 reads CASRFLSTGTYGYTF. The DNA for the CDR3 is TGTGCCAGCAGGTTTCTCTCGACAGGGACCTATGGCTACACCTTC.

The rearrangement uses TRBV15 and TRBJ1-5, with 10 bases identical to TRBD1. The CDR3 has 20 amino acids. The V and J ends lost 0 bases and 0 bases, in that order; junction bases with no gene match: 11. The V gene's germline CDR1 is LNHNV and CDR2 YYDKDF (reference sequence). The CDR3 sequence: CATSRDPGTGVIGSNQPQHF. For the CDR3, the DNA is TGTGCCACCAGCAGAGATCCGGGGACAGGGGTTATCGGTAGCAATCAGCCCCAGCATTTT.